These T cell receptor beta chains were read from a single sample in a study of T cells in Graves' hyperthyroidism and ophthalmopathy. TCRdb re-derived calls from the multiplex PCR reads in MiXCR, one entry per CDR3 protein. The sample has around 580,000 distinct CDR3 sequences, 35% to 55% seen once. Sequences were obtained from peripheral blood or thyroid tissue (not recorded which). These receptors were taken from a woman aged 18-35 years with Graves' hyperthyroidism. Each CDR3 is given with its conserved first and last residue. The order of the fields is D gene, V gene, clone size, J gene, CDR3 DNA, CDR3 protein. The D gene is left open where the match is weak. Part of the rows lack a size; the others show once, few, many or a class for expanded clones.

.	TRBV24-1	few	TRBJ2-1	TGTGCCACCCGGGGGCAAGGCTACAATGAGCAGTTCTTC	CATRGQGYNEQFF
.	TRBV7-8	many	TRBJ2-7	TGTGCCAGCAACCCGAGTGCGGCGGCCTACGAGCAGTACTTC	CASNPSAAAYEQYF
.	TRBV20-1	many	TRBJ1-2	TGCAGTGCTAGATTGGACATTTTTGCTAACTATGGCTACACCTTC	CSARLDIFANYGYTF
TRBD2	TRBV19	.	TRBJ2-7	TGTGCCAGTAGCACGATTAGCGGGAGTTGGTACGAGCAGTACTTC	CASSTISGSWYEQYF
.	TRBV7-8	.	TRBJ2-1	TGTGCCAGCGGGAGTACGTCCTACAATGAGCAGTTCTTC	CASGSTSYNEQFF
.	TRBV7-9	.	TRBJ2-7	TGTGCCAGCAGCTTAGCGCTCGGCGGGGCGGGCTCGACGTACTTC	CASSLALGGAGSTYF
.	TRBV19	.	TRBJ2-2	TGTACCAGTAGTATATCCTTTAGCACCGGGGAGCTGTTTTTT	CTSSISFSTGELFF
.	TRBV20-1	.	TRBJ2-1	TGCAGTGCCCAGCAGGGACTCTACAATGAGCAGTTCTTC	CSAQQGLYNEQFF
TRBD1	TRBV5-5	.	TRBJ1-1	TGTGCCTGCAGCCACACAGGGGGGAACACTGAAGCTTTCTTT	CACSHTGGNTEAFF
TRBD2	TRBV7-6	.	TRBJ2-7	TGTGCCAGCAGCCGACTAGCGGTGGATGAGCAGTACTTC	CASSRLAVDEQYF
TRBD2	TRBV19	.	TRBJ2-1	TGTGCCAGTAGTAGAACGAGCGGGAGGGCCAACTACAATGAGCAGTTCTTC	CASSRTSGRANYNEQFF
TRBD1	TRBV5-5	many	TRBJ1-1	TGTGCCAGCGGATCCGGGCTTACACAGGGGCCGGGAACTGAAGCTTTCTTT	CASGSGLTQGPGTEAFF
.	TRBV12-3/TRBV12-4	many	TRBJ1-1	TGTGCCAGCAATCCGGGGGGCGAGACTGAAGCTTTCTTT	CASNPGGETEAFF
TRBD1	TRBV29-1	.	TRBJ2-1	TGCAGCGTCGTAAGGGGGCGTTCCTACAATGAGCAGTTCTTC	CSVVRGRSYNEQFF
TRBD1	TRBV29-1	.	TRBJ2-7	TGCAGCGTTGAAGGGGACAGGGCGGTCGAGCAGTACTTC	CSVEGDRAVEQYF
.	TRBV7-8	many	TRBJ2-7	TGTGCCAGCAGTGACGATCGGGGGAACGAGCAGTACTTC	CASSDDRGNEQYF
.	TRBV7-2	many	TRBJ1-4	TGTGCCAGCAGCTTGGAAGGACAGTTTTTGGAAAAACTGTTTTTT	CASSLEGQFLEKLFF
TRBD2	TRBV20-1	.	TRBJ2-1	TGCAGTGCTAGTATTGGGACTAGTCTCCACAATGAGCAGTTCTTC	CSASIGTSLHNEQFF
TRBD2	TRBV29-1	many	TRBJ2-7	TGCAGCGTAGGCCGACTAGCGGGAGGATACGAGCAGTACTTC	CSVGRLAGGYEQYF
.	TRBV24-1	many	TRBJ1-4	TGTGCCACCAGTGACCACAGGGACGTTTATGAAAAACTGTTTTTT	CATSDHRDVYEKLFF
.	TRBV30	.	TRBJ1-5	TGTGCCTGGAGTGTATTCGGTGTGCAGGGCAATCAGCCCCAGCATTTT	CAWSVFGVQGNQPQHF
TRBD2	TRBV5-1	.	TRBJ2-2	TGCGCCAGCAGCTTGGCGGCTAGCGGTAACACCGGGGAGCTGTTTTTT	CASSLAASGNTGELFF
.	TRBV6-1	.	TRBJ2-1	TGTGCCAGCAGTGAAGCCCTAGCGCACAATGAGCAGTTCTTC	CASSEALAHNEQFF
TRBD2	TRBV4-2	many	TRBJ2-5	TGTGCCAGCAGCCAACGGACTAGCGGGACCCAAGAGACCCAGTACTTC	CASSQRTSGTQETQYF
TRBD1	TRBV10-3	.	TRBJ1-1	TGTGCCATCAGTGATGCCGGGACAGGGGAAGCTTTCTTT	CAISDAGTGEAFF
.	TRBV10-3	.	TRBJ1-2	TGTGCCATCAGTGACAGGGATAAGGGGGATGGCTACACCTTC	CAISDRDKGDGYTF
.	TRBV27	many	TRBJ1-2	TGTGCCAGCAGTTTAGTATCTCCAACTCGGTCTGGCTACACCTTC	CASSLVSPTRSGYTF
.	TRBV3-1	many	TRBJ2-7	TGTGCCAGCAGCCAAGTCGCCGGGAGCGCCTACGAGCAGTACTTC	CASSQVAGSAYEQYF
.	TRBV7-9	.	TRBJ1-2	TGTGCCAGCAGCCTTCCCCCCCGTTCTGTCAATAACTATGGCTACACCTTC	CASSLPPRSVNNYGYTF
.	TRBV15	few	TRBJ2-7	TGTGCCACCGGGGGCAGGGGGGGCTACGAGCAGTACTTC	CATGGRGGYEQYF
TRBD1	TRBV7-9	.	TRBJ1-1	TGTGCCAGCCGGGACAGGGGAAAGGGGTTCACTGAAGCTTTCTTT	CASRDRGKGFTEAFF
TRBD2	TRBV20-1	many	TRBJ2-7	TGCAGTGCTACACCTAGCGGGAGGGTCTCCTACGAGCAGTACTTC	CSATPSGRVSYEQYF
TRBD1	TRBV4-1	.	TRBJ2-2	TGCGCCAGCAGCCAAGACCGGGACAGCACTCTGTGGAACACCGGGGAGCTGTTTTTT	CASSQDRDSTLWNTGELFF
.	TRBV7-3	many	TRBJ1-1	TGTGCCAGCAGCCCGGGGGCCCTGGGGTCTGAAGCTTTCTTT	CASSPGALGSEAFF
TRBD1	TRBV13	many	TRBJ2-7	TGTGCCAGCAGCGCAGGGGGCGGTTCCTACGAGCAGTACTTC	CASSAGGGSYEQYF
TRBD2	TRBV20-1	.	TRBJ2-5	TGCAGTGCTAGAGTTAGCGGGATAGGAGGAGAGACCCAGTACTTC	CSARVSGIGGETQYF
TRBD1	TRBV9	once	TRBJ2-1	TGTGCCAGCGTCAGGGGGCAAGCCCCCTACAATGAGCAGTTCTTC	CASVRGQAPYNEQFF
TRBD1	TRBV4-3	.	TRBJ2-7	TGCGCCAGCAGCCAATTGAGGGGGCGAAACTACGAGCAGTACTTC	CASSQLRGRNYEQYF
.	TRBV24-1	many	TRBJ2-6	TGTGCCACCAGTGATAGAGCCGGCTCTGGGGCCAACGTCCTGACTTTC	CATSDRAGSGANVLTF
.	TRBV6-5	many	TRBJ1-2	TGTGCCAGCACCAGGGGTTATGGCTACACCTTC	CASTRGYGYTF
TRBD2	TRBV5-4	.	TRBJ2-5	TGTGCCAGCAGCTCTGAACTAGCGGGCAGTCAAGAGACCCAGTACTTC	CASSSELAGSQETQYF
.	TRBV20-1	.	TRBJ1-2	TGCAGTGCCAGTAAACAGAACTATGGCTACACCTTC	CSASKQNYGYTF
.	TRBV11-2	many	TRBJ1-3	TGTGCCAGCAGCTTAGTGGGGGGCTCTGGAAACACCATATATTTT	CASSLVGGSGNTIYF
.	TRBV25-1	many	TRBJ1-6	TGTGCCAGCAGTGACCCCGGGCCTCGAGGGCGTTATAATTCACCCCTCCACTTT	CASSDPGPRGRYNSPLHF
TRBD2	TRBV6-4	.	TRBJ2-2	TGTGCCAGCAGTGATCAGTGGACGGGAGGCCTCGGGGAGCTGTTTTTT	CASSDQWTGGLGELFF
.	TRBV10-2	many	TRBJ2-5	TGCGCCAGCAGTGGGACCCAAGGAGAGACCCAGTACTTC	CASSGTQGETQYF
.	TRBV7-2	.	TRBJ2-1	TGTGCCAGCAGCTTGGGCACTAGCAGGCGCAATGAGCAGTTCTTC	CASSLGTSRRNEQFF
.	TRBV20-1	many	TRBJ2-7	TGCAGTGCGCTCCGGGACTGGAGCTACGAGCAGTACTTC	CSALRDWSYEQYF